This T cell receptor beta chain was recovered during a study of identical twins. This clonotype has more than one count but fewer than ten. TCRdb re-called the 5' RACE reads through MiXCR, storing one row per CDR3 protein. The sample consists of 550,000 to 700,000 distinct CDR3 sequences, 21% of them appearing once. This CDR3 is built from 15 residues. The V and J ends lost 5 bases and 1 base respectively, with 17 bases between them. Germline lookup yields CDR1 DFQATT and CDR2 SNEGSKA (reference sequence). This same sample was also taken into another study, of T cells expressing NK-cell markers.

The sequence derives from a woman younger than 30 in good health. The source material was PBMCs. This chain connects TRBV20-1 to TRBJ1-1; a weak D match, TRBD1 (5 bases). CDR3 DNA sequence: TGCAGTGCTGGGGAATACGGGACGTCGAACACTGAAGCTTTCTTT. It encodes CSAGEYGTSNTEAFF.